The 18 T cell receptor beta chains presented below share a single source sample, sequenced in a study of neurological immune-mediated disorders. Each CDR3 protein is one row after TCRdb ran MiXCR on the 5' RACE reads. The sample yields around 70,000 distinct CDR3 sequences, roughly 5.5% seen once. Material for sequencing was PBMCs. The receptors were sampled from a man younger than 30 with multiple sclerosis.

At least ten counts were recorded for this clonotype. This rearrangement joins TRBV7-2 to TRBJ2-3, with D tentatively TRBD1 or TRBD2 (5 bases each). CDR1 SGHTA and CDR2 FQGNSA come from the germline V gene. The CDR3 extends over 14 amino acids. V was shortened by 4 bases and J by 2 bases, with 10 bases between the two germline ends. In nucleotides, the CDR3 is TGTGCCAGCAGCTCAAGGGACCCCACAGATACGCAGTATTTT. Protein product: CASSSRDPTDTQYF.

This clonotype was counted many times. The chain combines TRBV5-6 with TRBJ1-4, with unresolved D. With 4 bases removed from V and 5 bases from J, the gap between germline ends came to 9 bases. In germline, CDR1 is SGHDT, CDR2 YYEEEE. There are 13 residues in the CDR3. CDR3 nucleotides: TGTGCCAGCAGCCTGGACCTCAATGAAAAACTGTTTTTT. Residues: CASSLDLNEKLFF. The full variable domain, rest sourced from reference TRBV5-6 and TRBJ1-4, is DAGVTQSPTHLIKTRGQQVTLRCSPKSGHDTVSWYQQALGQGPQFIFQYYEEEERQRGNFPDRFSGHQFPNYSSELNVNALLLGDSALYLCASSLDLNEKLFFGSGTQLSVL.

This clonotype has at least ten counts. The V and J genes are TRBV10-3 and TRBJ2-2; 8 positions agree with TRBD1. Germline values: CDR1 ENHRY, CDR2 SYGVKD. The ends lost 8 bases at V and 1 base at J; junction bases unmatched: 9. The CDR3 is 16 residues long. The CDR3 reads CAIRFGQGGNTGELFF. Here the CDR3 DNA reads TGTGCCATCCGCTTCGGACAGGGCGGGAACACCGGGGAGCTGTTTTTT.

This clonotype was picked up many times. The CDR3 reads CASSFLGDQETQYF. In nucleotides, the CDR3 is TGTGCCAGCAGTTTCCTGGGAGACCAAGAGACCCAGTACTTC. This chain joins TRBV27 and TRBJ2-5, with D maybe TRBD2 (5 bases). Trimming pared 3 bases from V and 0 bases from J, leaving 8 bases between. The CDR3 runs to 14 residues. The germline V gene has CDR1 MNHEY and CDR2 SMNVEV (reference sequence).

The table lists this clonotype with many counts. The chain joins TRBV20-1 to TRBJ1-1; 9 bases align to TRBD1. The CDR3 has 14 amino acids. Per germline, CDR1 DFQATT and CDR2 SNEGSKA (reference sequence). Trimming removed 5 bases from V and 0 bases from J; junction bases left unmatched: 4. CDR3 coding DNA: TGCAGTGCTGGAGGGACAGGGCTGAACACTGAAGCTTTCTTT. Translated: CSAGGTGLNTEAFF.

On this clonotype: One junction end does not reproduce the germline sequence, and a read error may be involved. This rearrangement joins TRBV20-1 to TRBJ1-6; D unresolved. This CDR3 spans 16 amino acids. CDR1 and CDR2 (germline): DFQATT, SNEGSKA (reference sequence). In DNA form, the CDR3 reads TGCAGTGCGTCTAGGGTGTTCCGGTCCTATAATTCACCCCTCAACTTT. Amino acid sequence: CSASRVFRSYNSPLNF.

This clonotype was detected many times. The J gene is TRBJ2-1, the V gene TRBV5-6; perhaps TRBD2 as D (6 bases). V was cut by 3 bases and J by 3 bases, with 16 bases left in between. Germline values: CDR1 SGHDT, CDR2 YYEEEE. The CDR3 consists of 16 residues. The CDR3 loop reads CASSSPRGSYYNEQFF. The CDR3 DNA reads as TGTGCCAGCAGCTCCCCCCGGGGGAGTTACTACAATGAGCAGTTCTTC.

There are many counts of this clonotype. This chain connects TRBV15 to TRBJ1-1, with TRBD1 matching 9 bases. This CDR3 has 15 residues. The germline V gene encodes CDR1 LNHNV and CDR2 YYDKDF (reference sequence). With 1 base clipped from V and 5 bases from J, the junction kept 5 bases outside the gene matches. The CDR3 spells CATSRVQGAGTEAFF. For the CDR3, the DNA is TGTGCCACCAGCAGAGTACAGGGGGCAGGGACTGAAGCTTTCTTT.

This clonotype has at least ten counts. The rearrangement joins TRBV6-2 or TRBV6-3 to TRBJ1-4; D is ambiguous. Trimming shortened V by 8 bases and J by 7 bases, and 17 bases separated the two germline ends. The CDR3 extends over 14 amino acids. CDR1 MNHEY and CDR2 SVGEGT come from the germline V gene. Here the CDR3 reads CASSRDPRGEKLFF. DNA of the CDR3: TGTGCCAGCTCCCGCGACCCTAGAGGTGAAAAACTGTTTTTT.

The V and J genes are TRBV20-1 and TRBJ2-7; 7 positions agree with TRBD1. The CDR3 length is 15 residues. J gave up 0 bases and V 3 bases, and 8 bases lay outside the gene matches. Germline V gene lookup returns CDR1 DFQATT and CDR2 SNEGSKA (reference sequence). The CDR3 protein is CSARDYNRGSYEQYF. In DNA form, the CDR3 reads TGCAGTGCTAGGGATTATAACAGGGGCTCCTACGAGCAGTACTTC.

This clonotype occurred many times. The V call is TRBV7-2, the J call TRBJ2-5; 8 positions agree with TRBD1. The V segment lost 3 bases and the J segment 5 bases; nucleotides outside the gene matches: 11. The CDR3 consists of 16 residues. Germline values: CDR1 SGHTA, CDR2 FQGNSA. The CDR3 DNA sequence: TGTGCCAGCAGCTTGACCAGGGGGCGCTTGAGGGAGACCCAGTACTTC. Its translation is CASSLTRGRLRETQYF.

This clonotype was counted at least ten times. The chain couples TRBV7-9 to TRBJ1-1, with 7 bases that match TRBD1. The V segment lost 6 bases and the J segment 5 bases; nucleotides outside the gene matches: 9. CDR3 length: 14 residues. Germline CDR1 and CDR2: SEHNR and FQNEAQ (reference sequence). The CDR3 reads CASSQGGDVTEAFF. DNA for the CDR3: TGTGCCAGCAGTCAGGGGGGAGATGTTACTGAAGCTTTCTTT.

This clonotype was observed many times. V usage is TRBV11-2 and J usage is TRBJ2-1; 11 positions agree with TRBD1. With V trimmed by 5 bases and J by 7 bases, 10 bases remained unmatched. Germline assignment: CDR1 SGHAT and CDR2 FQNNGV. The CDR3 spans 16 residues. The DNA for the CDR3 is TGTGCCAGCAGCCGTACGGACAGGGGGCCGTGGAATGAGCAGTTCTTC. Protein: CASSRTDRGPWNEQFF. The whole variable domain, filled in from reference TRBV11-2 and TRBJ2-1, reads EAGVAQSPRYKIIEKRQSVAFWCNPISGHATLYWYQQILGQGPKLLIQFQNNGVVDDSQLPKDRFSAERLKGVDSTLKIQPAKLEDSAVYLCASSRTDRGPWNEQFFGPGTRLTVL.

The sample holds many counts of this clonotype. This chain joins TRBV2 and TRBJ2-3; 7 nucleotides align to TRBD1. CDR3 length: 16 amino acids. With 4 bases clipped from V and 0 bases from J, the junction kept 7 bases outside the gene matches. The V gene's germline CDR1 is SNHLY and CDR2 FYNNEI. The CDR3 loop is CASSGTGRLSTDTQYF. The CDR3 DNA follows: TGTGCCAGCAGTGGGACAGGACGACTTAGCACAGATACGCAGTATTTT.

This clonotype was seen repeatedly, ten times or more. The V and J genes are TRBV12-3 or TRBV12-4 and TRBJ2-7; the D gene is possibly TRBD1 (8 bases). The CDR3 covers 17 residues. Deletions cut 6 bases from V and 5 bases from J, with 26 bases between. CDR3 DNA: TGTGCCAGCAGCCCTAGCCCGGACAGGGAGGGTCGGGACGAGCAGTACTTC. Protein: CASSPSPDREGRDEQYF.

This clonotype was counted ten times or more. The chain links TRBV11-2 to TRBJ2-7; D might be TRBD2 (5 bases). Trimming cost V 5 bases and J 2 bases, with 16 bases left between them. The CDR3 has 15 amino acids. CDR1 and CDR2 from the germline V gene are SGHAT and FQNNGV. The CDR3 sequence is CASSPDPDGTYEQYF. The CDR3, as DNA: TGTGCCAGCAGCCCCGATCCGGACGGGACCTACGAGCAGTACTTC. Using reference TRBV11-2 and TRBJ2-7 for the parts outside the CDR3, the full variable domain is EAGVAQSPRYKIIEKRQSVAFWCNPISGHATLYWYQQILGQGPKLLIQFQNNGVVDDSQLPKDRFSAERLKGVDSTLKIQPAKLEDSAVYLCASSPDPDGTYEQYFGPGTRLTVT.

J is TRBJ2-3 and V is TRBV5-1; possibly TRBD1 or TRBD2 for D (6 bases each). Trimming removed 5 bases from V and 0 bases from J, with 16 bases in between. CDR3 size: 16 residues. In germline, CDR1 is SGHRS, CDR2 YFSETQ. CDR3 in amino acids: CASRIGGSLSTDTQYF. The CDR3 DNA is TGCGCCAGCAGAATCGGGGGCTCCCTCAGCACAGATACGCAGTATTTT.

Ten or more counts support this clonotype. V usage is TRBV20-1 and J usage is TRBJ2-7, with unresolved D. Per the germline V gene, CDR1 is DFQATT and CDR2 is SNEGSKA (reference sequence). With 3 bases removed from V and 3 bases from J, the gap between germline ends came to 12 bases. The CDR3 has 13 amino acids. The CDR3 loop is CSASEGHDYEQYF. Here the CDR3 DNA reads TGCAGTGCTAGTGAAGGCCACGACTACGAGCAGTACTTC.